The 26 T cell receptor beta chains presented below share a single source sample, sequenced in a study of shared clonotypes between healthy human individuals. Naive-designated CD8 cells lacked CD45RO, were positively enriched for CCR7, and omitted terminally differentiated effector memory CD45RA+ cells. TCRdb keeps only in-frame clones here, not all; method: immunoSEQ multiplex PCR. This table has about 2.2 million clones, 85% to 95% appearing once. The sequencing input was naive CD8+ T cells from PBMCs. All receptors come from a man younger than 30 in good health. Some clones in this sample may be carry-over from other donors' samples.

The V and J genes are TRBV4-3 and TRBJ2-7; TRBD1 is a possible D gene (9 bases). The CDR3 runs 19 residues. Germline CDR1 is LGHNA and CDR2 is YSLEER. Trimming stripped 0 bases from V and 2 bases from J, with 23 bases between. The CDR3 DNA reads TGCGCCAGCAGCCAAGATCGGGACAGGGAAGTAGCGGGAACCTACGAGCAGTACTTC. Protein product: CASSQDRDREVAGTYEQYF.

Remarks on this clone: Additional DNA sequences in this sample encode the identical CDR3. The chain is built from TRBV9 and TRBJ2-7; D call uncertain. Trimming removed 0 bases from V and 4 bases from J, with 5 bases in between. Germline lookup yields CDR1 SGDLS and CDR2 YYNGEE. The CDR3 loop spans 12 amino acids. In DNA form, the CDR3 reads TGTGCCAGCAGCGTAGGCGAATACGAGCAGTACTTC. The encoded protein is CASSVGEYEQYF.

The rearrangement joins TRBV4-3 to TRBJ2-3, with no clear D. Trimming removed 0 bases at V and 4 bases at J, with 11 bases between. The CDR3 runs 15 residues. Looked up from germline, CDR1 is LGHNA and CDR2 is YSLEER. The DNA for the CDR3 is TGCGCCAGCAGCCAAGATCTCAGGACGGCAGATACGCAGTATTTT. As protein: CASSQDLRTADTQYF.

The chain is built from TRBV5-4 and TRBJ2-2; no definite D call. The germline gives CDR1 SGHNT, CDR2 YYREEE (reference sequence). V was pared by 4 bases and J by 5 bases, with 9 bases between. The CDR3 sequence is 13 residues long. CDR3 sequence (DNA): TGTGCCAGCAGCGCCCCCTTGACCGGGGAGCTGTTTTTT. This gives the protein CASSAPLTGELFF.

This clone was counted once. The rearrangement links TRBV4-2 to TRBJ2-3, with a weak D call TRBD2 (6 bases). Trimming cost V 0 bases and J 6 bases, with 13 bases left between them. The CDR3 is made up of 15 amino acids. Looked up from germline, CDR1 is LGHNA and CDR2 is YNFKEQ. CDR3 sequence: CASSQDRGIGDTQYF. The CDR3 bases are TGTGCCAGCAGCCAAGATCGCGGGATAGGGGATACGCAGTATTTT.

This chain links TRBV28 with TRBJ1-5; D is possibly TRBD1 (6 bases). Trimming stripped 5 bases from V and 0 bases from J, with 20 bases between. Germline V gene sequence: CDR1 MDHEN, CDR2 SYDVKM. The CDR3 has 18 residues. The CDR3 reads CASSPVMGGYPSNQPQHF. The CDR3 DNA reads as TGTGCCAGCAGTCCAGTAATGGGGGGCTATCCTAGCAATCAGCCCCAGCATTTT.

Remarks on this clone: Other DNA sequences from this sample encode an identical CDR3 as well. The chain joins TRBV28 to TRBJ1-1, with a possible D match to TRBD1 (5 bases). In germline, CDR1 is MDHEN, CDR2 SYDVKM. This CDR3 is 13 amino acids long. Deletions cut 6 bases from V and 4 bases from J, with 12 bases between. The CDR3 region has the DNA TGTGCCAGCAGCCTTTGGGGGGGCACTGAAGCTTTCTTT. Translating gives CASSLWGGTEAFF.

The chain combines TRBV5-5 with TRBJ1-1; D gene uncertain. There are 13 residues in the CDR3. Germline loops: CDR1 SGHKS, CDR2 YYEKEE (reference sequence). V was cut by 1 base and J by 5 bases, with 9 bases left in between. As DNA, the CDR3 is TGTGCCAGCAGCTTGATAATCGCGACTGAAGCTTTCTTT. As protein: CASSLIIATEAFF.

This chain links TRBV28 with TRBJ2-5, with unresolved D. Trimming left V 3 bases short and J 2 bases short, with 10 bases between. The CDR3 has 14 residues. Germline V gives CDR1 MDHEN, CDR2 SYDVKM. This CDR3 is CASSFLQYQETQYF. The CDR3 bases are TGTGCCAGCAGTTTCTTGCAGTATCAAGAGACCCAGTACTTC.

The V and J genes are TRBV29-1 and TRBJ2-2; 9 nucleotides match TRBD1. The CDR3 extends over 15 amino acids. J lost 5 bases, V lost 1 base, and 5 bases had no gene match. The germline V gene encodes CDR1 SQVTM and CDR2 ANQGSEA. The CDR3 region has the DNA TGCAGCGTTGAAGGGACAGGGGCTATGACCGGGGAGCTGTTTTTT. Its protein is CSVEGTGAMTGELFF.

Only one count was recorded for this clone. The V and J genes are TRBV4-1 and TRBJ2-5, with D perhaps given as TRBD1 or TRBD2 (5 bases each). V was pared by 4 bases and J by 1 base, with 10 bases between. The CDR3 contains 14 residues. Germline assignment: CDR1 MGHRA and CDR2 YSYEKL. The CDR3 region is CASSLPGRQETQYF. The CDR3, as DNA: TGCGCCAGCAGCCTTCCGGGACGCCAAGAGACCCAGTACTTC.

This chain's CDR3 is CASSDDREYDRQPQHF. The CDR3 DNA reads as TGTGCCAGCAGCGACGACAGGGAATACGATCGGCAGCCCCAGCATTTT. The rearrangement uses TRBV7-9 and TRBJ1-5; 7 nucleotides match TRBD1. CDR3 length equals 16 residues. V was pared by 5 bases and J by 7 bases, with 14 bases of the junction left unmatched. Germline CDR1 reads SEHNR; CDR2 reads FQNEAQ (reference sequence).

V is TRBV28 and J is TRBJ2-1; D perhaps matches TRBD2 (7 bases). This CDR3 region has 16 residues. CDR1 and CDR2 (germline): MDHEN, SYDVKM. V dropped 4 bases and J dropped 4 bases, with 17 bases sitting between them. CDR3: CASSSPSGGPYNEQFF. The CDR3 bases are TGTGCCAGCAGTTCCCCCTCGGGGGGCCCTTACAATGAGCAGTTCTTC.

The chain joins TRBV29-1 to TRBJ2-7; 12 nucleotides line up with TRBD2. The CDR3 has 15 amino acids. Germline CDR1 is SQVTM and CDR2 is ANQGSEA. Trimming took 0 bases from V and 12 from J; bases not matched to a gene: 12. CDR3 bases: TGCAGCGTTGAAGATCCTCTAGCGGGAGGGCCTAAGAGGTACTTC. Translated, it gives CSVEDPLAGGPKRYF.

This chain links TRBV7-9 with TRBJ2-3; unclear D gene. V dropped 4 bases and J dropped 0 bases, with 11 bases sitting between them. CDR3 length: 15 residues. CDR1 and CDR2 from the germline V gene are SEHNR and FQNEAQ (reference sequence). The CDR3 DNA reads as TGTGCCAGCAGCTCCTCCCCCGGGAGCACAGATACGCAGTATTTT. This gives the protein CASSSSPGSTDTQYF.

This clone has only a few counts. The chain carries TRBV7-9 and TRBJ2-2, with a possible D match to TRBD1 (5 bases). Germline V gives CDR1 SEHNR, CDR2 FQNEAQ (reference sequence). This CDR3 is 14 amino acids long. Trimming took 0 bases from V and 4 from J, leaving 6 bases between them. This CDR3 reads CASSLATATGELFF. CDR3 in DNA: TGTGCCAGCAGCTTAGCGACAGCCACCGGGGAGCTGTTTTTT.

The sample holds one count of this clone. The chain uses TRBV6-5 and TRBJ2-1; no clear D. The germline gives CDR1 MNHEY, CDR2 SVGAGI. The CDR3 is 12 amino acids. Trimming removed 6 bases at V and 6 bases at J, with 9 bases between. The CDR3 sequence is CASSSASNEQFF. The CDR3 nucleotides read TGTGCCAGCAGCAGCGCGTCCAATGAGCAGTTCTTC.

CDR3 amino acids: CASSSQRTGGELFF. The CDR3 DNA reads TGTGCCAGCAGCTCCCAGCGTACCGGTGGGGAGCTGTTTTTT. The rearrangement uses TRBV7-8 and TRBJ2-2; no clear D gene. Trimming shortened V by 4 bases and J by 8 bases, and 14 bases separated the two germline ends. Germline V lookup: CDR1 SGHVS, CDR2 FQNEAQ. This CDR3 has 14 residues.

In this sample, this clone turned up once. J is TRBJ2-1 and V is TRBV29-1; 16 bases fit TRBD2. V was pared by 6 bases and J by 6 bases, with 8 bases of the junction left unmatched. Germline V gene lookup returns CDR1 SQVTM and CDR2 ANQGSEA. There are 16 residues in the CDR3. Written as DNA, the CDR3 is TGCAGCGTCGGCGGGACTAGCGGGAGGGCCTTCAATGAGCAGTTCTTC. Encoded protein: CSVGGTSGRAFNEQFF.

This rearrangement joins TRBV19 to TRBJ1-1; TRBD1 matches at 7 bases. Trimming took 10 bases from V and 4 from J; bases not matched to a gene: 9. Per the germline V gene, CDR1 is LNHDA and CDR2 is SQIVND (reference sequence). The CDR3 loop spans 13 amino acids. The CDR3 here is CATWAGGPTEAFF. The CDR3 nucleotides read TGTGCCACCTGGGCAGGGGGGCCCACTGAAGCTTTCTTT.

CDR3 protein: CASSLGSTGADTDTQYF. DNA for the CDR3: TGTGCCAGCAGCTTGGGGTCGACCGGAGCTGACACAGATACGCAGTATTTT. V gene TRBV7-9 combines with J gene TRBJ2-3; D not certain. CDR1 and CDR2 from the germline V gene are SEHNR and FQNEAQ (reference sequence). Trimming took off 3 bases at V and 2 bases at J, with 18 bases between the two ends. The CDR3 covers 17 residues.

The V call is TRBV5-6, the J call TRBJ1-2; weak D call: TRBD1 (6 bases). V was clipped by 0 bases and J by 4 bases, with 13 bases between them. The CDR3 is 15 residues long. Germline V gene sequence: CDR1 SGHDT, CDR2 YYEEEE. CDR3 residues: CASSLGRGATYGYTF. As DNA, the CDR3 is TGTGCCAGCAGCTTGGGCAGGGGCGCAACCTATGGCTACACCTTC. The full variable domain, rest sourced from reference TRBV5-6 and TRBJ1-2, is DAGVTQSPTHLIKTRGQQVTLRCSPKSGHDTVSWYQQALGQGPQFIFQYYEEEERQRGNFPDRFSGHQFPNYSSELNVNALLLGDSALYLCASSLGRGATYGYTFGSGTRLTVV.

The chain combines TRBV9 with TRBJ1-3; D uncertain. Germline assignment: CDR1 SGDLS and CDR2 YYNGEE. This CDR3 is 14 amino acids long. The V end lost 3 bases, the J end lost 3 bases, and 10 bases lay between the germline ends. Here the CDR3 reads CASSASPVGNTIYF. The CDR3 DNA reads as TGTGCCAGCAGCGCCTCCCCCGTTGGAAACACCATATATTTT.

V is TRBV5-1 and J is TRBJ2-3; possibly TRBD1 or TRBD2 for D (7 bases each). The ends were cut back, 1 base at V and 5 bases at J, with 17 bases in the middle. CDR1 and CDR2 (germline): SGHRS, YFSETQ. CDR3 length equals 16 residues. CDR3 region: CASSLMGEGAIDTQYF. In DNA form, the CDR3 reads TGCGCCAGCAGCTTGATGGGGGAGGGGGCCATAGATACGCAGTATTTT.

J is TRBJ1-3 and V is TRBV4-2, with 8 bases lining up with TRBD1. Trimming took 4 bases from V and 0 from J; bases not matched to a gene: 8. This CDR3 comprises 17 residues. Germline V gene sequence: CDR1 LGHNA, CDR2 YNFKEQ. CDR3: CASSPLGTGVSGNTIYF. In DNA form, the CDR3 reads TGTGCCAGCAGCCCCCTTGGGACAGGCGTCTCTGGAAACACCATATATTTT.

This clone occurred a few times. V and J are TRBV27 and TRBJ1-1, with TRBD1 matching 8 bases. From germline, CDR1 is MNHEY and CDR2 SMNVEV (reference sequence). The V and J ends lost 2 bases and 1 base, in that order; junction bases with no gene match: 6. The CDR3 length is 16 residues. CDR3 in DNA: TGTGCCAGCAGTTTAATACGGACAGGGCCGAACACTGAAGCTTTCTTT. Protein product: CASSLIRTGPNTEAFF.